The clone carrying this T cell receptor beta chain was found many times. Its antigen is not identified. The data were obtained in a study of T cells in Graves' hyperthyroidism and ophthalmopathy. RNA transcripts provided the source from which TCR beta CDR3 regions were amplified. An initial round of RT-PCR targeting the TCR CDR3 relied on the HTBI primer set. MiXCR, applied by TCRdb to the multiplex PCR reads, yields one record per CDR3 protein. The sample yields fewer than 650,000 distinct CDR3 sequences, 13% to 15% seen once. Germline V gene sequence: CDR1 MDHEN, CDR2 SYDVKM. The V gene lost 2 bases and the J gene lost 8 bases, with 7 bases spanning the gap. The CDR3 runs 12 residues. Overall study results and limits: Blood also held most thyroid clonotypes expanded beyond 0.001. Before onset, by a median of around six months, the model predicted ophthalmopathy.

Each person with ophthalmopathy scored at least 3 on the Clinical Activity Score, reached NOSPECS grade 4 or higher, and had been ill under 3 months. Pregnant or lactating patients were excluded, as were those with uncontrolled infection or other autoimmune disease. The sequenced sample consisted of blood. The chain combines TRBV28 with TRBJ2-1; D uncertain. The receptor's source is a woman aged 18-29 years with Graves' ophthalmopathy. Here the CDR3 DNA reads TGTGCCAGCAGTTTAAGAATCGATGAGCAGTTCTTC. As protein: CASSLRIDEQFF.